This is a list of T cell receptor beta chains from one sample in a study of blood T cell repertoires in COVID-19. Here immunoSEQ multiplex PCR was the method, and the copy in TCRdb shows in-frame clones only, minus some. This table holds hundreds of thousands of clones, approximately 88% found once. Sequencing used PBMCs or T cells enriched from blood (not recorded which). These receptors originate from a woman in her forties with acute COVID-19. Both conserved end residues are part of each CDR3. D genes are given only for firm matches. Clone size is shown for a subset of rows, as once, few, many or a class of expanded clone.

clone size,J gene,D gene,V gene,CDR3 length,CDR3 protein,CDR3 DNA
few,TRBJ1-3,TRBD1,TRBV6-2/TRBV6-3,15,CASSPADRAGNTIYF,TGTGCCAGCAGTCCCGCCGACAGGGCTGGAAACACCATATATTTT
NA,TRBJ1-1,NA,TRBV27,15,CASSLQGLPNTEAFF,TGTGCCAGCAGTTTGCAGGGGCTCCCGAACACTGAAGCTTTCTTT
once,TRBJ2-1,TRBD2,TRBV4-3,14,CASSQGLADNEQFF,TGCGCCAGCAGCCAGGGACTAGCGGACAATGAGCAGTTCTTC
NA,TRBJ1-2,NA,TRBV21-1,13,CASIPNENYGYTF,TGTGCCAGCATCCCAAATGAGAACTATGGCTACACCTTC
NA,TRBJ2-7,NA,TRBV10-1,12,CASSKQGYEQYF,TGCGCCAGCAGTAAACAGGGTTACGAGCAGTACTTC
NA,TRBJ2-7,TRBD1,TRBV19,16,CASSRTRGQGFDEQYF,TGTGCCAGTAGTAGAACAAGGGGACAGGGGTTCGACGAGCAGTACTTC
NA,TRBJ1-2,NA,TRBV18,12,CASSSRDYGYTF,TGTGCCAGCTCAAGCAGGGACTATGGCTACACCTTC
NA,TRBJ1-1,TRBD1,TRBV18,16,CASSPGQGARSTEAFF,TGTGCCAGCTCACCGGGACAGGGGGCGCGGAGCACTGAAGCTTTCTTT
NA,TRBJ2-1,TRBD1,TRBV20-1,15,CSAGGTGRRYNEQFF,TGCAGTGCTGGTGGGACAGGGAGGAGGTACAATGAGCAGTTCTTC
NA,TRBJ1-5,NA,TRBV5-5,13,CASSSWTNQPQHF,TGTGCCAGCAGCTCCTGGACAAATCAGCCCCAGCATTTT
NA,TRBJ1-3,NA,TRBV7-9,16,CASSLGPVNSGNTIYF,TGTGCCAGCAGCTTAGGGCCCGTGAACTCTGGAAACACCATATATTTT
once,TRBJ1-2,NA,TRBV6-5,12,CASSSGTSGYTF,TGTGCCAGCAGCAGCGGGACCTCTGGCTACACCTTC
NA,TRBJ1-2,TRBD1,TRBV24-1,14,CATSDWTGLGGYTF,TGTGCCACCAGTGATTGGACAGGGCTGGGCGGCTACACCTTC
NA,TRBJ2-1,TRBD2,TRBV19,15,CASSSAGTSWYEQFF,TGTGCCAGTAGTTCCGCCGGGACTAGCTGGTATGAGCAGTTCTTC
NA,TRBJ2-1,NA,TRBV19,14,CASSMTGLFNEQFF,TGTGCCAGTAGTATGACGGGACTCTTCAATGAGCAGTTCTTC
NA,TRBJ1-5,NA,TRBV2,13,CASSQGLGWPQHF,TGTGCCAGTTCACAGGGTCTAGGGTGGCCCCAGCATTTT
once,TRBJ2-7,TRBD2,TRBV6-5,16,CASSYLGLADSYEQYF,TGTGCCAGCAGTTACCTGGGACTAGCGGACTCCTACGAGCAGTACTTC
NA,TRBJ2-1,TRBD1,TRBV7-9,15,CASSFRDSFGNEQFF,TGTGCCAGCAGCTTCCGGGACAGCTTCGGGAATGAGCAGTTCTTC
NA,TRBJ2-6,NA,TRBV28,18,CASSTSSGGKYGANVLTF,TGTGCCAGCAGCACAAGTAGTGGCGGGAAATATGGGGCCAACGTCCTGACTTTC
NA,TRBJ2-2,NA,TRBV15,13,CATSRDLSGELFF,TGTGCCACCAGCAGAGATTTATCCGGGGAGCTGTTTTTT
NA,TRBJ2-3,NA,TRBV7-9,17,CASSLAIRDTGTDTQYF,TGTGCCAGCAGCTTAGCCATTCGAGACACAGGCACAGATACGCAGTATTTT
NA,TRBJ1-2,TRBD1,TRBV4-2,17,CASSQVGQGWSSYGYTF,TGTGCCAGCAGCCAAGTAGGACAGGGATGGAGTTCATATGGCTACACCTTC
once,TRBJ2-5,TRBD2,TRBV30,12,CAWGRGGETQYF,TGTGCCTGGGGCCGGGGGGGTGAGACCCAGTACTTC
NA,TRBJ1-5,NA,TRBV7-2,14,CASSFRSVDQPQHF,TGTGCCAGCAGCTTTAGGAGCGTCGATCAGCCCCAGCATTTT
NA,TRBJ2-1,TRBD2,TRBV7-9,19,CASSSSGTSGRPTYNEQFF,TGTGCCAGCAGCTCATCCGGGACTAGCGGGAGGCCGACCTACAATGAGCAGTTCTTC